The subject of this entry is one T cell receptor (beta chain). Its matching antigen is unknown. This sample stems from a study of radiation and T cells in renal cell carcinoma. On the study more broadly: Nephrectomy followed 15 Gy stereotactic body radiation by 4 weeks.

The CDR3 extends over 14 amino acids. V was pared by 0 bases and J by 0 bases, with 5 bases between. Germline V gene sequence: CDR1 LNHDA, CDR2 SQIVND (reference sequence). Assay: immunoSEQ multiplex PCR; the TCRdb copy retains only in-frame clones and omits some. Here the sample spans 70,000 or so clones, roughly 87% being singletons. Time point described: blood 2 weeks post-SBRT. The treatment was: 15 Gy SBRT to primary tumor, nephrectomy 4 weeks later. The patient's renal cell carcinoma had clear cell pathology. General observations from the study: In blood, top tumor clones expanded by 2 weeks, shrinking by 4.

The chain couples TRBV19 to TRBJ1-1; D is ambiguous. The specimen was blood, collected from a patient whose treatment included radiotherapy and nephrectomy. The clonotype was recovered from a man between 60 and 75 years old with renal cell carcinoma. The CDR3 here is CASSIEVLNTEAFF. The CDR3 nucleotides read TGTGCCAGTAGTATAGAGGTCCTGAACACTGAAGCTTTCTTT.